The 12 T cell receptor beta chains reported below all come from one sample, sequenced in a study of blood T cell repertoires in COVID-19. Libraries were prepared by immunoSEQ multiplex PCR; TCRdb keeps only in-frame clonotypes and omits some of them. Counted here are approximately 300,000 clones, under 90% occurring once; the ten biggest clones make up over 3.5%. The sequenced material came from PBMCs or T cells enriched from blood (not recorded which). The source of these receptors is a man younger than 40 who had recovered from COVID-19.

CDR3 sequence: CASSHYGGNEKLFF. Here the CDR3 DNA reads TGTGCCAGCAGCCATTACGGGGGAAATGAAAAACTGTTTTTT. This chain connects TRBV3-1 (or the pseudogene TRBV3-2) to TRBJ1-4, with a weak D call TRBD1 (5 bases). Per germline, CDR1 LGHDT and CDR2 YNNKEL (reference sequence). V gave up 3 bases and J gave up 5 bases, with 10 bases separating them. The CDR3 length is 14 residues.

This chain joins TRBV27 and TRBJ1-5; 8 bases agree with TRBD1. V lost 5 bases to trimming and J lost 2 bases; unmatched junction nucleotides: 5. The CDR3 consists of 15 residues. Germline V gives CDR1 MNHEY, CDR2 SMNVEV (reference sequence). The CDR3 is CASSPWGQGNQPQHF. DNA for the CDR3: TGTGCCAGCAGTCCATGGGGACAGGGCAATCAGCCCCAGCATTTT.

The DNA for the CDR3 is TGCGCCAGCACCCCGGGACTAGCGTCCTACGAGCAGTACTTC. Protein product: CASTPGLASYEQYF. J is TRBJ2-7 and V is TRBV4-1, with 10 positions matching TRBD2. The CDR3 contains 14 residues. Germline V gene sequence: CDR1 MGHRA, CDR2 YSYEKL. After removal of 7 bases from V and 1 base from J, the junction contained 4 bases not matched to a gene.

The chain carries TRBV6-5 and TRBJ2-7; 8 bases match TRBD1. The V segment lost 8 bases and the J segment 3 bases; nucleotides outside the gene matches: 9. The CDR3 extends over 14 amino acids. The germline gives CDR1 MNHEY, CDR2 SVGAGI. The CDR3 DNA reads TGTGCCAGCGATCCGAGGACAGGGCACTACGAGCAGTACTTC. This encodes CASDPRTGHYEQYF.

V is TRBV2 and J is TRBJ2-2, with 11 bases aligning to TRBD1. From germline, CDR1 is SNHLY and CDR2 FYNNEI. The ends lost 6 bases at V and 4 bases at J; junction bases unmatched: 1. This CDR3 is built from 14 residues. The CDR3 region is CASRGTGGTGELFF. As DNA, the CDR3 is TGTGCCAGCAGGGGGACAGGGGGCACCGGGGAGCTGTTTTTT.

V gene TRBV9 combines with J gene TRBJ2-7; D unclear. CDR1 SGDLS and CDR2 YYNGEE come from the germline V gene. This CDR3 comprises 13 residues. The ends were cut back, 4 bases at V and 5 bases at J, with 13 bases in the middle. The CDR3 reads CASSPPSAHEQYF. The CDR3 DNA sequence: TGTGCCAGCAGCCCCCCGAGTGCCCACGAGCAGTACTTC.

The V gene is TRBV18, the J gene TRBJ1-6; D possibly corresponds to TRBD1 (6 bases). Deletions cut 1 base from V and 8 bases from J, with 9 bases between. From germline, CDR1 is KGHSH and CDR2 LQKENI. CDR3 size: 14 residues. In DNA form, the CDR3 reads TGTGCCAGCTCACCACAGGGGGGGGATTCACCCCTCCACTTT. Amino acid sequence: CASSPQGGDSPLHF. Based on the CDR3 plus reference TRBV18 and TRBJ1-6, the full variable domain is NAGVMQNPRHLVRRRGQEARLRCSPMKGHSHVYWYRQLPEEGLKFMVYLQKENIIDESGMPKERFSAEFPKEGPSILRIQQVVRGDSAAYFCASSPQGGDSPLHFGNGTRLTVT.

V usage is TRBV9 and J usage is TRBJ2-7; maybe TRBD2 (6 bases). This CDR3 has 13 residues. Trimming removed 2 bases from V and 3 bases from J, with 9 bases in between. Germline V lookup: CDR1 SGDLS, CDR2 YYNGEE. Here the CDR3 reads CASSVVADYEQYF. The CDR3 DNA is TGTGCCAGCAGCGTGGTAGCGGACTACGAGCAGTACTTC.

V usage is TRBV4-1 and J usage is TRBJ2-7; TRBD2 agrees at 8 bases. V shed 0 bases and J 3 bases; nucleotides not matched to a gene: 7. The CDR3 totals 16 residues. CDR1 is MGHRA, CDR2 YSYEKL, per germline. CDR3 in amino acids: CASSQDSSGGGYEQYF. The DNA for the CDR3 is TGCGCCAGCAGCCAAGATTCCAGCGGGGGTGGCTACGAGCAGTACTTC.

This sequence joins TRBV5-8 and TRBJ1-4; D is perhaps TRBD1 (6 bases). Germline CDR1 is SGHTS and CDR2 is YDEGEE. This CDR3 is built from 17 residues. V shed 4 bases and J shed 4 bases, with 20 bases lying between them. The chain's CDR3 is CASSPVWGGAFNEKLFF. In DNA form, the CDR3 reads TGTGCCAGCAGCCCCGTTTGGGGGGGCGCGTTTAATGAAAAACTGTTTTTT.

A single count supports this clone. This rearrangement joins TRBV28 to TRBJ2-7; no firm D call. From germline, CDR1 is MDHEN and CDR2 SYDVKM. The CDR3 covers 14 residues. Trimming cost V 6 bases and J 0 bases, with 12 bases left between them. The chain's CDR3 is CASSEHWSSYEQYF. DNA for the CDR3: TGTGCCAGCAGCGAACATTGGAGCTCCTACGAGCAGTACTTC.

This chain links TRBV18 with TRBJ2-5; a possible D gene is TRBD1 (5 bases). V lost 3 bases and J 1 base, leaving 9 bases between the germline ends. The CDR3 is made up of 14 amino acids. Germline assignment: CDR1 KGHSH and CDR2 LQKENI. DNA for the CDR3: TGTGCCAGCTCACCGGGGCGGTCCCAAGAGACCCAGTACTTC. It translates to CASSPGRSQETQYF.